Below, 11 T cell receptor beta chains from the same sample are listed, as sequenced in a study of shared clonotypes between healthy human individuals. Only in-frame clones appear in the TCRdb table, and some are missing; sequencing was by immunoSEQ multiplex PCR. The sample shows fewer than 850,000 clones, 95% to 97% of them seen only once. It was CD45RO-negative cells, positively selected for CCR7, that made up naive CD8 cells, with terminally differentiated effector memory CD45RA+ cells excluded. Specimen: naive CD8+ T cells sorted from blood. These TCRs come from a man aged 25-45 years in good health.

The chain employs TRBV10-3 and TRBJ1-4; tentatively, D is TRBD1 (5 bases). Germline V gene lookup returns CDR1 ENHRY and CDR2 SYGVKD. Between the trimmed V and J ends, which lost 6 bases and 8 bases, there was a span of 13 bases. The CDR3 is 13 residues long. The CDR3 DNA sequence: TGTGCCATCAGCGGAGGACATTTAGAAAAACTGTTTTTT. Translation: CAISGGHLEKLFF.

The rearrangement joins TRBV29-1 to TRBJ1-2; D call uncertain. The germline V gene encodes CDR1 SQVTM and CDR2 ANQGSEA. The CDR3 sequence is 13 residues long. Trimming removed 0 bases from V and 6 bases from J, with 11 bases in between. The CDR3 bases are TGCAGCGTTGAAGATGGGCCTACGGATGGCTACACCTTC. Its protein is CSVEDGPTDGYTF.

This sequence joins TRBV18 and TRBJ2-5, with no clear D. There are 14 residues in the CDR3. Per germline, CDR1 KGHSH and CDR2 LQKENI. The germline V and J ends were trimmed by 5 bases and 2 bases, with 12 bases remaining between them. CDR3 bases: TGTGCCAGCTCATATGGCGGTTTTCAAGAGACCCAGTACTTC. Translation gives CASSYGGFQETQYF.

The chain recombines TRBV27 with TRBJ2-1; possible D gene TRBD2, 6 bases. With 3 bases removed from V and 6 bases from J, the gap between germline ends came to 9 bases. The CDR3 is made up of 13 amino acids. The germline V gene encodes CDR1 MNHEY and CDR2 SMNVEV (reference sequence). This chain's CDR3 is CASSFAGFNEQFF. CDR3 bases: TGTGCCAGCAGTTTTGCGGGGTTCAATGAGCAGTTCTTC.

The DNA for the CDR3 is TGCGCCAGCAGCCATTGGACTGGCCAAGAGACCCAGTACTTC. This sequence encodes CASSHWTGQETQYF. The chain couples TRBV4-1 to TRBJ2-5; the D gene is possibly TRBD2 (5 bases). Germline V CDR1 and CDR2: MGHRA, YSYEKL. This CDR3 is built from 14 residues. V was clipped by 3 bases and J by 1 base, with 9 bases between them.

The chain uses TRBV5-6 and TRBJ2-3; possible D gene TRBD2, 5 bases. Trimming shortened V by 5 bases and J by 6 bases, and 13 bases separated the two germline ends. The CDR3 consists of 13 residues. Germline CDR1 is SGHDT and CDR2 is YYEEEE. The DNA for the CDR3 is TGTGCCAGCAGGGGGAGTTATCTGGATACGCAGTATTTT. It encodes CASRGSYLDTQYF.

This clone is a singleton in its sample. The J gene is TRBJ2-5, the V gene TRBV19; 8 positions match TRBD1. The V gene end was trimmed by 3 bases and the J gene end by 7 bases; junction bases not matched to a gene: 7. CDR1 and CDR2 from the germline V gene are LNHDA and SQIVND (reference sequence). The CDR3 extends over 14 amino acids. The CDR3 protein is CASSIGQGGGTQYF. CDR3 DNA: TGTGCCAGTAGTATCGGACAGGGAGGCGGGACCCAGTACTTC.

The chain recombines TRBV9 with TRBJ2-7; TRBD1 matches at 7 bases. The CDR3 has 16 amino acids. Looked up from germline, CDR1 is SGDLS and CDR2 is YYNGEE. V lost 3 bases to trimming and J lost 2 bases; unmatched junction nucleotides: 11. DNA of the CDR3: TGTGCCAGCAGCGCTAACCGGGACAGTCCAACCTACGAGCAGTACTTC. Its translation: CASSANRDSPTYEQYF.

V usage is TRBV4-1 and J usage is TRBJ2-7, with TRBD1 identical over 10 bases. The CDR3 extends over 15 amino acids. Germline lookup yields CDR1 MGHRA and CDR2 YSYEKL. V gave up 4 bases and J gave up 6 bases; unmatched junction bases: 9. In DNA, the CDR3 is TGCGCCAGCAGCCTACCCGGGACAGGGGACTTCGAGCAGTACTTC. This translates into CASSLPGTGDFEQYF.

The chain carries TRBV5-1 and TRBJ2-7, with 7 bases aligning to TRBD2. The V gene end was trimmed by 4 bases and the J gene end by 5 bases; junction bases not matched to a gene: 9. Germline-derived CDR1 and CDR2 are SGHRS and YFSETQ. This CDR3 is built from 14 residues. DNA for the CDR3: TGCGCCAGCAGCCCTCGCGGGAGAACCGACGAGCAGTACTTC. As protein: CASSPRGRTDEQYF.

The rearrangement uses TRBV11-3 and TRBJ2-1; D is possibly TRBD2 (5 bases). CDR1 SGHNT and CDR2 YENEEA come from the germline V gene. CDR3 length: 11 residues. Trimming stripped 6 bases from V and 8 bases from J, with 8 bases between. DNA of the CDR3: TGTGCCAGCAGTTCTAGCCATGAGCAGTTCTTC. Translating it yields CASSSSHEQFF. The variable domain in full, completed from reference TRBV11-3 and TRBJ2-1, reads EAGVVQSPRYKIIEKKQPVAFWCNPISGHNTLYWYLQNLGQGPELLIRYENEEAVDDSQLPKDRFSAERLKGVDSTLKIQPAELGDSAVYLCASSSSHEQFFGPGTRLTVL.